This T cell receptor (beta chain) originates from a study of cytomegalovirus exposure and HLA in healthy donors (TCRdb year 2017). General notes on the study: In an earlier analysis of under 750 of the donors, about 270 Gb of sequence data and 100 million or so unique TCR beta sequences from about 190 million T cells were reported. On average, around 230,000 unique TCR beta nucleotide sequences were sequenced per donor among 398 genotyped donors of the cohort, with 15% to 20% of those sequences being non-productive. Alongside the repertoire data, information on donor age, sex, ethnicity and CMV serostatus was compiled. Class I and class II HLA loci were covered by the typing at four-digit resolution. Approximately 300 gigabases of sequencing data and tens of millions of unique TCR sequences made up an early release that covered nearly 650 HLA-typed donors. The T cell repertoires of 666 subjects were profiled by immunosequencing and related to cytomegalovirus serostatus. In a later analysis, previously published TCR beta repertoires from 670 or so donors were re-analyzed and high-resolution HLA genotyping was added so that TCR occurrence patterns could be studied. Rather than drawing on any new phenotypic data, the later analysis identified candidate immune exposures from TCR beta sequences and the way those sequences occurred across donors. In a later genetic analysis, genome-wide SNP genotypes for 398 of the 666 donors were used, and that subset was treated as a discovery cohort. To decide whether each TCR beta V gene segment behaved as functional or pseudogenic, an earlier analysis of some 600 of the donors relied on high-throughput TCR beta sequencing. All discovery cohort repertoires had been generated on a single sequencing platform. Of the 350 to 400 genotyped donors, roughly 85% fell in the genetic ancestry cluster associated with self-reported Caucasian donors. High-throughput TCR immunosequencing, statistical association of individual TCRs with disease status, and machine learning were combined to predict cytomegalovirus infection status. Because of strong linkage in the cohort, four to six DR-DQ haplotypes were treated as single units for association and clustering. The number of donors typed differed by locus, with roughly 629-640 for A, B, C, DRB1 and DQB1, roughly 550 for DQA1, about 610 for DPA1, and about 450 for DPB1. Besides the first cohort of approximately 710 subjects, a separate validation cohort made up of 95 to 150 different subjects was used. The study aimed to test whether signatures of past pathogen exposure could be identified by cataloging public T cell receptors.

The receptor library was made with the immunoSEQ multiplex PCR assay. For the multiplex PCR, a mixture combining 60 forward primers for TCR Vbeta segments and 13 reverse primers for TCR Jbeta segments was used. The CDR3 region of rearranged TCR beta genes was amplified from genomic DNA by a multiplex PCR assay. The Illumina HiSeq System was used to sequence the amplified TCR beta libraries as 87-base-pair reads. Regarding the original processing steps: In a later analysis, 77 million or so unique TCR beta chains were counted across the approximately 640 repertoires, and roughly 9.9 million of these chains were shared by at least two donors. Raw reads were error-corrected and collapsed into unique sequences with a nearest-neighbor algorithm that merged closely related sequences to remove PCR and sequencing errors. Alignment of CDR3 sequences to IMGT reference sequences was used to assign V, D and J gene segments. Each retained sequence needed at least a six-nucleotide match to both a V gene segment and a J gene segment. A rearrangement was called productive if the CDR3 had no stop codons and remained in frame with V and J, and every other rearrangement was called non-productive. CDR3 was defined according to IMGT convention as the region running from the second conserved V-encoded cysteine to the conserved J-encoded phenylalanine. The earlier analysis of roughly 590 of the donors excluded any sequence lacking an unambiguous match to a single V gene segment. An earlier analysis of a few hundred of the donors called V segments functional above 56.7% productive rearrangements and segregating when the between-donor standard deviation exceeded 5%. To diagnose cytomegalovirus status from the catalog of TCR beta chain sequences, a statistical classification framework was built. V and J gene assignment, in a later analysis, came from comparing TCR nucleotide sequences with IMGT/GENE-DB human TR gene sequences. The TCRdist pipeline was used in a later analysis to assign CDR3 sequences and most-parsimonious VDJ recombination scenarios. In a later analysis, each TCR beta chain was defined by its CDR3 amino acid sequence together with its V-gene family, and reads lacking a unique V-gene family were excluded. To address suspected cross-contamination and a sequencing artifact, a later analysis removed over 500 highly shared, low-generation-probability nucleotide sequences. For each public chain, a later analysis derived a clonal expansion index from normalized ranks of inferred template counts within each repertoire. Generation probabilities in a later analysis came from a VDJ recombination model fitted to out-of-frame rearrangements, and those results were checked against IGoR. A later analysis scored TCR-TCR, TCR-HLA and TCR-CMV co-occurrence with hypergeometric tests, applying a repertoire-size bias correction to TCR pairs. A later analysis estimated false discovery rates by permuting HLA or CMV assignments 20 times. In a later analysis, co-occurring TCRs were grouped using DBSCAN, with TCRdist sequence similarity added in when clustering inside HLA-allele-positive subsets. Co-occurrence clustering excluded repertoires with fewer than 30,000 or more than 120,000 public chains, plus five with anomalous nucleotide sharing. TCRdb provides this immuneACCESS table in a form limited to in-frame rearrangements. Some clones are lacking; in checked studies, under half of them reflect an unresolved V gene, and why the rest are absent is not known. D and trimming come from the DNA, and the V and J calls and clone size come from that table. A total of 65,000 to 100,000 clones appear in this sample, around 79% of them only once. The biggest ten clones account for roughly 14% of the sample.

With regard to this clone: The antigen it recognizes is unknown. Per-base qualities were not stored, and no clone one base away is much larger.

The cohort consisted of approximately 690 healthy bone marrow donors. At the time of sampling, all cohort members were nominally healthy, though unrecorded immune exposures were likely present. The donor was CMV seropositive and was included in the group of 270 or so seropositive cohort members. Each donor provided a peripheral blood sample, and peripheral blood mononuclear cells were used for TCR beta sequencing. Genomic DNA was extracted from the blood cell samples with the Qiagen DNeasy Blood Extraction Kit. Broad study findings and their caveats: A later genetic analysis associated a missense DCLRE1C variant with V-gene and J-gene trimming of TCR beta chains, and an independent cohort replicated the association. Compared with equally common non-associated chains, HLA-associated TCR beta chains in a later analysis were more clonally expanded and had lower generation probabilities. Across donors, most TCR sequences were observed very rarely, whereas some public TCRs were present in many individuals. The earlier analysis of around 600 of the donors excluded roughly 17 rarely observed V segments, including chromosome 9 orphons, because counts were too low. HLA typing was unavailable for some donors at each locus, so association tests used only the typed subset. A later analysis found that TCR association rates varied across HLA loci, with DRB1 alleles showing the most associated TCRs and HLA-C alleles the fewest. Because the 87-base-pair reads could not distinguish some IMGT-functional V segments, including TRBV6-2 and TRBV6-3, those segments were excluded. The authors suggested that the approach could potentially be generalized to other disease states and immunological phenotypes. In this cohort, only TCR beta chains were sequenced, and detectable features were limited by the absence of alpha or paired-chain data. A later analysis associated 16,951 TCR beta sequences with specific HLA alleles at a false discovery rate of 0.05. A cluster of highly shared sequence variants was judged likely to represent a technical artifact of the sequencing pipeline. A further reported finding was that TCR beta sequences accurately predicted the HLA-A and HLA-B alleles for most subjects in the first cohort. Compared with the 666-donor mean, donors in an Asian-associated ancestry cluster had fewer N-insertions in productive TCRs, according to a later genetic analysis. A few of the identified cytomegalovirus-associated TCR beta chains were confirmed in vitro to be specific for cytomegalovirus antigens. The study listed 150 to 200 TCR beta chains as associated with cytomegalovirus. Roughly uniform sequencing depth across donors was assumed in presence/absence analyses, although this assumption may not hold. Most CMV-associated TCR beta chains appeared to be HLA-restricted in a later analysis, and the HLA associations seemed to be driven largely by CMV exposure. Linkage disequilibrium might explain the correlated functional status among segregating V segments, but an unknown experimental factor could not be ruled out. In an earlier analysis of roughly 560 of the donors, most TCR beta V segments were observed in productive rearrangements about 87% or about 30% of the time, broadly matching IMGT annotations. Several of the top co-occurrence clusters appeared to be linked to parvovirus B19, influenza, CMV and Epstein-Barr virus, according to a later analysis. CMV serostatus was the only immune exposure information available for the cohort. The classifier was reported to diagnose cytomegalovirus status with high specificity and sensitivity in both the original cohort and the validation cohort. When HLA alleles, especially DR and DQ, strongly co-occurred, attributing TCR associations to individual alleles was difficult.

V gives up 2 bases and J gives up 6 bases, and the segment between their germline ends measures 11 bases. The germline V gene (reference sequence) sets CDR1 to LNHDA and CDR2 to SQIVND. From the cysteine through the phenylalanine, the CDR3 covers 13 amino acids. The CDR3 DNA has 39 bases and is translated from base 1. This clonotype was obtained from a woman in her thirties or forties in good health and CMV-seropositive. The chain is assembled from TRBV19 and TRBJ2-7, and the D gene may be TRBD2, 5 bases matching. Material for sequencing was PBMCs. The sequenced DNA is TGTGCCAGTAGTATAAGCGGCCTAAGCGAGCAGTACTTC. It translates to CASSISGLSEQYF.